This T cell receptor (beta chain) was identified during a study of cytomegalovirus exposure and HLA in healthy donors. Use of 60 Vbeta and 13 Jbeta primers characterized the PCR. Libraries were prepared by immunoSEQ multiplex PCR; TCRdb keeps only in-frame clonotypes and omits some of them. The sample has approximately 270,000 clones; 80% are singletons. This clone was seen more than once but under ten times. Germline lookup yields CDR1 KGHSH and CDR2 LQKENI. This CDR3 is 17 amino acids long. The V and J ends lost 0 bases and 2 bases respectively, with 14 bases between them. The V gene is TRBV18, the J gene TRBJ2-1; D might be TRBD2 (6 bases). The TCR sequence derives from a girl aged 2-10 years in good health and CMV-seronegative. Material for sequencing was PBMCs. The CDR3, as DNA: TGTGCCAGCTCACCACCTAGCTCTAGCGCTACCTACAATGAGCAGTTCTTC. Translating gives CASSPPSSSATYNEQFF.